This T cell receptor (beta chain) was documented in a study of blood T cell repertoires in COVID-19. Study in general: Spain, Italy and the United States supplied samples that represented acute and convalescent COVID-19. PBMCs, B-cell-depleted T cells, or T cells were the source of the cDNA or gDNA that made up the material.

Profiling relied on immunoSEQ multiplex PCR, and the TCRdb table lists in-frame clones only, not all of them. The table has about 190,000 clones, 80% to 90% seen once. V trimming: 4 bases; J trimming: 2 bases; junction bases outside the gene matches: 4. This CDR3 region has 15 residues. Germline V gene lookup returns CDR1 SGHRS and CDR2 YFSETQ. This receptor was obtained from a man in his thirties or forties with acute or convalescent COVID-19. This sequence joins TRBV5-1 and TRBJ2-2, with 8 nucleotides matching TRBD2. The sample taken for sequencing was peripheral blood. The CDR3 region is CASSLSGVNTGELFF. The CDR3 DNA sequence: TGCGCCAGCAGCCTTAGCGGGGTAAACACCGGGGAGCTGTTTTTT.